A selection of T cell receptor beta chains follows, all from one sample in a study of blood T cell repertoires in COVID-19. Using immunoSEQ multiplex PCR, the repertoire was profiled, and TCRdb retains in-frame clones only, with some absent. The repertoire includes 50,000 to 65,000 clones, nearly 90% of them detected once, and 4.5% to 6% sits in the top ten. The sample consisted of peripheral blood. Every receptor here comes from a man in his sixties with active COVID-19. Both conserved end residues are part of each CDR3. The order of the fields is J gene, V gene, clone size, D gene, CDR3 protein, CDR3 DNA. The D gene is left open where the match is weak. Part of the rows lack a size; the others show once, few, many or a class for expanded clones.

>TRBJ2-1|TRBV9|NA|TRBD2
CASSYIAGSSYNEQFF
TGTGCCAGCAGCTACATAGCGGGCAGCTCCTACAATGAGCAGTTCTTC
>TRBJ2-2|TRBV9|NA|NA
CASNPSGANTGELFF
TGTGCCAGCAACCCCTCCGGGGCGAACACCGGGGAGCTGTTTTTT
>TRBJ2-1|TRBV5-4|NA|TRBD1
CASSSTTGGPGEQFF
TGTGCCAGCAGCTCAACGACAGGGGGACCTGGTGAGCAGTTCTTC
>TRBJ2-1|TRBV7-8|NA|TRBD1
CASSQPGQKVYNEQFF
TGTGCCAGCAGTCAACCGGGACAGAAGGTCTACAATGAGCAGTTCTTC
>TRBJ2-7|TRBV5-4|NA|NA
CASSRVGASSYEQYF
TGTGCCAGCAGCCGGGTAGGAGCTAGCTCCTACGAGCAGTACTTC
>TRBJ1-2|TRBV30|NA|TRBD1
CAWHSGQGGYGYTF
TGTGCCTGGCACTCTGGACAGGGAGGCTATGGCTACACCTTC
>TRBJ2-1|TRBV7-3|once|TRBD2
CASSLFGRGGAAPPHEQFF
TGTGCCAGCAGCTTATTCGGTCGGGGGGGCGCAGCGCCACCCCATGAGCAGTTCTTC
>TRBJ2-7|TRBV2|NA|TRBD2
CASRGLGWDEQYF
TGTGCCAGCAGGGGACTAGGGTGGGACGAGCAGTACTTC
>TRBJ2-2|TRBV5-8|NA|NA
CASSPVYSTGELFF
TGTGCCAGCAGCCCCGTGTACTCCACCGGGGAGCTGTTTTTT
>TRBJ2-7|TRBV18|NA|NA
CASSPDTYEQYF
TGTGCCAGCTCACCTGACACCTACGAGCAGTACTTC
>TRBJ2-1|TRBV7-2|NA|TRBD2
CASSQSLAGLSNEQFF
TGTGCCAGCAGCCAATCACTAGCGGGACTCTCCAATGAGCAGTTCTTC
>TRBJ1-5|TRBV10-3|NA|TRBD1
CAIADRYNQPQHF
TGTGCCATCGCGGACAGGTACAATCAGCCCCAGCATTTT
>TRBJ2-2|TRBV30|NA|NA
CAYPGATGELFF
TGTGCCTACCCAGGGGCCACCGGGGAGCTGTTTTTT
>TRBJ2-7|TRBV27|NA|NA
CASRSGGTYEQYF
TGTGCCAGCCGGTCGGGGGGCACCTACGAGCAGTACTTC
>TRBJ2-7|TRBV19|NA|TRBD2
CASSPRTSGSRTSYEQYF
TGTGCCAGTAGTCCACGGACTAGCGGGAGTAGAACATCCTACGAGCAGTACTTC
>TRBJ2-2|TRBV6-6|NA|TRBD1
CASSRTGGNTGELFF
TGTGCCAGCAGCCGGACAGGGGGGAACACCGGGGAGCTGTTTTTT
>TRBJ2-1|TRBV7-9|NA|TRBD2
CASSRAGGYYNEQFF
TGTGCCAGCAGCAGAGCGGGAGGATACTACAATGAGCAGTTCTTC
>TRBJ2-3|TRBV5-4|NA|TRBD2
CASSERTSGKDTQYF
TGTGCCAGCAGCGAACGGACTAGCGGGAAAGATACGCAGTATTTT
>TRBJ2-1|TRBV10-3|NA|TRBD2
CAISGGGRGSDNEQFF
TGTGCCATCAGTGGGGGTGGGAGGGGCTCAGACAATGAGCAGTTCTTC
>TRBJ2-3|TRBV5-1|NA|NA
CASSPNAGRTDTQYF
TGCGCCAGCAGCCCGAATGCGGGACGCACAGATACGCAGTATTTT
>TRBJ1-1|TRBV18|NA|TRBD1
CASSPGQGQTEAFF
TGTGCCAGCTCACCGGGACAGGGGCAGACTGAAGCTTTCTTT
>TRBJ1-5|TRBV19|NA|NA
CASTRLGKDSNQPQHF
TGTGCCAGTACACGGCTGGGCAAGGATAGCAATCAGCCCCAGCATTTT
>TRBJ1-3|TRBV18|NA|NA
CASSPRDFSVNTIYF
TGTGCCAGCTCACCCCGGGACTTTTCAGTGAACACCATATATTTT
>TRBJ2-7|TRBV6-5|NA|NA
CASSYGGGGYEQYF
TGTGCCAGCAGTTACGGGGGAGGTGGCTACGAGCAGTACTTC
>TRBJ2-7|TRBV18|NA|TRBD2
CASSLGTSGSREQYF
TGTGCCAGCTCACTCGGGACTAGCGGGAGTCGGGAGCAGTACTTC
>TRBJ1-4|TRBV14|NA|NA
CASSLTPTNEKLFF
TGTGCCAGCAGCCTCACACCAACTAATGAAAAACTGTTTTTT
>TRBJ2-2|TRBV3-1/TRBV3-2|NA|NA
CASSQGGGRGTGELFF
TGTGCCAGCAGCCAAGGGGGGGGGCGCGGCACCGGGGAGCTGTTTTTT
>TRBJ1-1|TRBV6-2/TRBV6-3|NA|NA
CASSPQLNTEAFF
TGTGCCAGCAGCCCACAGCTGAACACTGAAGCTTTCTTT
>TRBJ1-1|TRBV11-1|NA|NA
CASSLETGTTEAFF
TGTGCCAGCAGCTTAGAAACAGGGACCACTGAAGCTTTCTTT
>TRBJ2-3|TRBV6-2/TRBV6-3|NA|NA
CASSYVRAGSTDTQYF
TGTGCCAGCAGTTACGTCCGGGCAGGGAGCACAGATACGCAGTATTTT
>TRBJ2-5|TRBV28|NA|TRBD2
CASSYSGRRAQYF
TGTGCCAGCAGTTATAGCGGGAGAAGGGCCCAGTACTTC
>TRBJ2-7|TRBV4-3|NA|TRBD1
CASSQDPGTGYEQYF
TGCGCCAGCAGCCAAGATCCCGGGACAGGCTACGAGCAGTACTTC
>TRBJ2-7|TRBV13|few|TRBD1
CASRETGTGTYEQYF
TGTGCCAGCAGGGAGACCGGGACAGGGACCTACGAGCAGTACTTC
>TRBJ2-1|TRBV10-3|few|TRBD2
CAIIFSGIYNEQFF
TGTGCCATCATCTTTAGCGGGATATACAATGAGCAGTTCTTC
>TRBJ2-3|TRBV5-1|NA|TRBD1
CASSPGQGSDTQYF
TGCGCCAGCAGCCCGGGACAGGGCTCAGATACGCAGTATTTT
>TRBJ1-1|TRBV2|NA|NA
CASRQLRGRRAEAFF
TGTGCCAGCAGGCAACTGCGGGGGAGGCGAGCTGAAGCTTTCTTT
>TRBJ2-1|TRBV28|NA|TRBD1
CASSLLRDSHNEQFF
TGTGCCAGCAGTTTACTTCGGGACAGCCACAATGAGCAGTTCTTC
>TRBJ2-3|TRBV12-3/TRBV12-4|NA|NA
CASSGDSTDTQYF
TGTGCCAGCAGTGGAGACAGCACAGATACGCAGTATTTT
>TRBJ1-1|TRBV4-3|NA|TRBD1
CASSPQGGETEAFF
TGCGCCAGCAGCCCCCAGGGGGGAGAGACTGAAGCTTTCTTT
>TRBJ2-7|TRBV12-3/TRBV12-4|NA|NA
CASSLSGYEQYF
TGTGCCAGCAGTTTATCGGGTTACGAGCAGTACTTC
>TRBJ2-1|TRBV5-4|once|TRBD2
CASSLVSGRPYEQFF
TGTGCCAGCAGCTTGGTCAGCGGGAGACCCTATGAGCAGTTCTTC
>TRBJ2-7|TRBV27|few|TRBD2
CASSLRTSGRNEQYF
TGTGCCAGCAGTTTAAGGACTAGCGGGAGAAACGAGCAGTACTTC
>TRBJ2-7|TRBV2|few|NA
CASSEVSGSYEQYF
TGTGCCAGCAGTGAGGTGAGCGGCTCCTACGAGCAGTACTTC
>TRBJ1-2|TRBV7-8|NA|TRBD1
CASSLLTEGQGAGGYTF
TGTGCCAGCAGCTTATTAACTGAGGGACAGGGGGCCGGCGGCTACACCTTC
>TRBJ2-2|TRBV4-2|once|TRBD2
CASSQELAATGELFF
TGTGCCAGCAGCCAAGAACTAGCGGCAACCGGGGAGCTGTTTTTT
>TRBJ1-2|TRBV30|few|NA
CAWSPTGTLYHGYTF
TGTGCCTGGAGTCCTACCGGGACACTATACCATGGCTACACCTTC
>TRBJ1-5|TRBV19|NA|NA
CASTRGGGGNQPQHF
TGTGCCAGTACCCGTGGGGGGGGCGGCAATCAGCCCCAGCATTTT
>TRBJ1-2|TRBV7-2|NA|TRBD1
CASSLEGTGKLVYGYTF
TGTGCCAGCAGCTTAGAAGGGACAGGGAAGTTAGTCTATGGCTACACCTTC
>TRBJ2-1|TRBV3-1/TRBV3-2|few|TRBD1
CASDRGGGAYNEQFF
TGTGCCAGCGACAGGGGAGGTGGGGCCTACAATGAGCAGTTCTTC
>TRBJ2-2|TRBV9|NA|TRBD2
CASSVGIAGGTGELFF
TGTGCCAGCAGCGTAGGGATAGCGGGAGGAACCGGGGAGCTGTTTTTT
>TRBJ2-1|TRBV2|NA|TRBD2
CATNLEVAGYNEQFF
TGTGCCACTAACCTAGAAGTAGCGGGCTACAATGAGCAGTTCTTC
>TRBJ2-7|TRBV7-6|NA|TRBD2
CASSAGEGFGYEQYF
TGTGCCAGCAGCGCGGGGGAAGGTTTTGGCTACGAGCAGTACTTC
>TRBJ1-3|TRBV7-2|NA|NA
CASSLLGLSGDGTIYF
TGTGCCAGCAGCTTATTGGGATTGTCAGGGGACGGCACCATATATTTT
>TRBJ1-2|TRBV19|NA|NA
CASSPQPRSLYSGYTF
TGTGCCAGTAGCCCTCAACCCCGGTCACTGTACAGTGGCTACACCTTC
>TRBJ2-1|TRBV5-4|NA|TRBD2
CASSSRTSGSRGEQFF
TGTGCCAGCAGCTCGCGGACTAGCGGGAGTCGGGGTGAGCAGTTCTTC